This is a list of T cell receptor beta chains from one sample in a study of T cell changes during pregnancy in multiple sclerosis. The assay was immunoSEQ multiplex PCR, and TCRdb's table has in-frame clones only and misses some. The data show about 41,000 clones, over 90% seen once. The material was CD8+ T cells from peripheral blood mononuclear cells, obtained in the third trimester of pregnancy. Receptor source: a female donor with multiple sclerosis, enrolled in a pregnancy study. The CDR3 runs from the conserved cysteine through the conserved F or W. Each record gives: V gene, J gene, CDR3 protein.

TRBV7-9	TRBJ2-7	CASSLAKGTSGSYEQYF
TRBV4-3	TRBJ2-3	CASSQDPTGSGADTQYF
TRBV30	TRBJ2-2	CAWSVGGRAGGELFF
TRBV30	TRBJ1-1	CAWGRGTWDTEAFF
TRBV6-1	TRBJ2-7	CASSEKGTGGYEQYF
TRBV7-9	TRBJ2-3	CASSLDTSGDTQYF
TRBV19	TRBJ2-1	CASSLGGRGEQFF
TRBV14	TRBJ2-7	CASSHRGQDYEQYF
TRBV18	TRBJ2-1	CASGTSGINNEQFF
TRBV19	TRBJ2-2	CASTFPSNTGELFF
TRBV10-3	TRBJ2-5	CAISELGGEETQYF
TRBV4-2	TRBJ2-1	CASSQAPSGGENEQFF
TRBV4-3	TRBJ1-3	CASSRTGQFAGNTIYF
TRBV5-6	TRBJ2-1	CASSLATGYNEQFF
TRBV11-2	TRBJ2-1	CASSLDELERGEDEQFF
TRBV19	TRBJ2-1	CASSIYRDNNEQFF
TRBV10-3	TRBJ2-6	CAISPPQGPARSGANVLTF
TRBV28	TRBJ2-3	CASSDSGRITDTQYF
TRBV12-5	TRBJ1-5	CASGEGFRNQPQHF
TRBV6-5	TRBJ2-5	CASSYSIGLQETQYF
TRBV27	TRBJ1-1	CASSSLSEAFF
TRBV27	TRBJ2-7	CASSLSGGGYEQYF
TRBV7-3	TRBJ2-5	CASSLTGGPGETQYF
TRBV2	TRBJ2-5	CASTRGWTSGITETQYF
TRBV2	TRBJ2-5	CASSGGLAETQYF
TRBV7-3	TRBJ2-7	CASSLGGGDTYEQYF